This TCR beta chain appears in the sequencing data of a study of blood T cell repertoires in COVID-19. CDR1 is SGHVS and CDR2 is FNYEAQ in the germline V gene. The CDR3 extends over 12 amino acids. J gave up 8 bases and V 5 bases, and 2 bases lay outside the gene matches. Assay used: immunoSEQ multiplex PCR; TCRdb lists only in-frame clones, some missing. The table shows under 200,000 clones, with 70% to 90% occurring only once. Sequenced: peripheral blood. This TCR was recovered from a man aged 60-69 years with active or convalescent COVID-19. J is TRBJ2-1 and V is TRBV7-6, with 8 bases that match TRBD1. The CDR3 nucleotides are TGTGCCAGCAGCCAGACAGGGGATGAGCAGTTCTTC. Protein product: CASSQTGDEQFF.